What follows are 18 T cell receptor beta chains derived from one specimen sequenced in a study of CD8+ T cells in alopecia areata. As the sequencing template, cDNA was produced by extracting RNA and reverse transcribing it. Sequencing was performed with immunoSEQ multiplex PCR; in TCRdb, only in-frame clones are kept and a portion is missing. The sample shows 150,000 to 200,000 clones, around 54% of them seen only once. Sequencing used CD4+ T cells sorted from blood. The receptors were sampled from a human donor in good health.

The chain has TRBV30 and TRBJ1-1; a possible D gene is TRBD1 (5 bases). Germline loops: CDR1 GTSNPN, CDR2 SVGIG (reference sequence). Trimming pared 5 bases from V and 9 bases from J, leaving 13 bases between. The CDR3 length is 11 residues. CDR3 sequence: CAWSFRDQAFF. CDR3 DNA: TGTGCCTGGTCCTTTCGGGACCAAGCTTTCTTT.

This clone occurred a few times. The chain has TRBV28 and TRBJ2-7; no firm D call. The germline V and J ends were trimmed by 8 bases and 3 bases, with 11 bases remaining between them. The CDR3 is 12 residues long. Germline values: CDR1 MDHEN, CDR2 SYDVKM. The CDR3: CASQLLGYEQYF. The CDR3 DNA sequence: TGTGCCAGCCAGCTTTTAGGCTACGAGCAGTACTTC.

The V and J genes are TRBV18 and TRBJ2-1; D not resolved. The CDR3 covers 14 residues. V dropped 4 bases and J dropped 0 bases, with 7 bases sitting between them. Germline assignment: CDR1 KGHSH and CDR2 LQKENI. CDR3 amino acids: CASSRRASYNEQFF. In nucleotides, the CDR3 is TGTGCCAGCTCACGCAGAGCCTCCTACAATGAGCAGTTCTTC.

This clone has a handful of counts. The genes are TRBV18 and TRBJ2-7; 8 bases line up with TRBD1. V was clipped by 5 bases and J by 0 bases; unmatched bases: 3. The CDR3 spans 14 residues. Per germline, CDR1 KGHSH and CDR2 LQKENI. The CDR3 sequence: CASSSTGDSYEQYF. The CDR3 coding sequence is TGTGCCAGCTCATCGACAGGGGACTCCTACGAGCAGTACTTC.

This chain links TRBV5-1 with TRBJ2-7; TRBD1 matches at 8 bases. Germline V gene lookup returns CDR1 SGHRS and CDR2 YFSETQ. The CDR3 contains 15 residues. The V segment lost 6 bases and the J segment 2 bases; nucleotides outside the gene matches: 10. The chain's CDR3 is CASNSGGRATYEQYF. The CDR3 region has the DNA TGCGCCAGCAATTCAGGGGGCAGAGCCACCTACGAGCAGTACTTC.

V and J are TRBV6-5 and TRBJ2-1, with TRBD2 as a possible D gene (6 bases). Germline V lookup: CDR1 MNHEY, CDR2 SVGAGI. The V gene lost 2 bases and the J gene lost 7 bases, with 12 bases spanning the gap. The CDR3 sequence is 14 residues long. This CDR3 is CASSYDFSGNEQFF. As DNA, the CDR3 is TGTGCCAGCAGTTACGATTTTAGCGGAAATGAGCAGTTCTTC.

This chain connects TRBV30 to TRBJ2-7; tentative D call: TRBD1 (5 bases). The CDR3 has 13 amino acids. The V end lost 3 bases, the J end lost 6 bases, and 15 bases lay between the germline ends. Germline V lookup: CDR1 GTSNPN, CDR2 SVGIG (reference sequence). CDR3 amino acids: CAWRPSKGIEQYF. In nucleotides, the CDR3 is TGTGCCTGGAGACCGTCGAAGGGGATCGAGCAGTACTTC.

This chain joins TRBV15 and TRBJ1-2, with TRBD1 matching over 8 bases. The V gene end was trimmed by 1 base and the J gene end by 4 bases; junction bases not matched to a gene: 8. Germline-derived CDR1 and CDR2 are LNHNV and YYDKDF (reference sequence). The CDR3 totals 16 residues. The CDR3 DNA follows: TGTGCCACCAGCAGAGCTCCCGGAGGGACAGGCTATGGCTACACCTTC. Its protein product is CATSRAPGGTGYGYTF.

CDR3 DNA sequence: TGTGCTTGGGGGCCGGGATATGGCTACACCTTC. Encoded protein: CAWGPGYGYTF. This rearrangement joins TRBV30 to TRBJ1-2; D might be TRBD1 (6 bases). This CDR3 comprises 11 residues. Germline CDR1 is GTSNPN and CDR2 is SVGIG (reference sequence).

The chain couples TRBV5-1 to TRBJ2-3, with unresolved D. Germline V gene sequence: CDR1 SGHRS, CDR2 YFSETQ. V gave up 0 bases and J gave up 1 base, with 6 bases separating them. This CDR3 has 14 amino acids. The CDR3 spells CASSLGSGTDTQYF. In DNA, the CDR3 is TGCGCCAGCAGCTTGGGGAGTGGCACAGATACGCAGTATTTT.

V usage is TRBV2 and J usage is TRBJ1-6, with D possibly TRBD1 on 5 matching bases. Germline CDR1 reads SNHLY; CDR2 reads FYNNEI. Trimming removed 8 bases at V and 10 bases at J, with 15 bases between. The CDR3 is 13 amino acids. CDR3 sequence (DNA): TGTGCCAGCTTGGACACGTTACGGTCACCCCTCCACTTT. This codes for CASLDTLRSPLHF.

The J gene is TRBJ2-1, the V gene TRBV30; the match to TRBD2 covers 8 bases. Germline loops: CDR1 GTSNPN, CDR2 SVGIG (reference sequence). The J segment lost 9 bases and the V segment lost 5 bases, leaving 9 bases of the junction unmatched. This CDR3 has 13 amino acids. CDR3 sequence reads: CAWSGRADFEQFF. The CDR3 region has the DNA TGTGCCTGGTCCGGGAGGGCAGACTTTGAGCAGTTCTTC.

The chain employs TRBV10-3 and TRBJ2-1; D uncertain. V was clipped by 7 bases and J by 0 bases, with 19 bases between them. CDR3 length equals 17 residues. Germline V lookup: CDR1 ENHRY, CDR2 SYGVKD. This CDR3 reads CAITPRISISSYNEQFF. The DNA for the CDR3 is TGTGCCATCACTCCCCGCATTAGCATATCCTCCTACAATGAGCAGTTCTTC.

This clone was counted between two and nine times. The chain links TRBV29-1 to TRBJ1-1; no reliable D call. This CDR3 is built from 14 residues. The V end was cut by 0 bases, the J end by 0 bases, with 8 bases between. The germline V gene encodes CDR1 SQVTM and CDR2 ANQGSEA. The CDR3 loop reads CSVEERALNTEAFF. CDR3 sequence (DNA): TGCAGCGTTGAAGAGAGGGCCCTGAACACTGAAGCTTTCTTT.

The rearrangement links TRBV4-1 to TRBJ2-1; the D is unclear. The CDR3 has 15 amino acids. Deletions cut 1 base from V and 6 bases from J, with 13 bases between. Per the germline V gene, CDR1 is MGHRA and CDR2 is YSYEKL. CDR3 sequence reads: CASSQVFLGPNEQFF. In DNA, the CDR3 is TGCGCCAGCAGCCAAGTCTTTCTAGGTCCCAATGAGCAGTTCTTC.

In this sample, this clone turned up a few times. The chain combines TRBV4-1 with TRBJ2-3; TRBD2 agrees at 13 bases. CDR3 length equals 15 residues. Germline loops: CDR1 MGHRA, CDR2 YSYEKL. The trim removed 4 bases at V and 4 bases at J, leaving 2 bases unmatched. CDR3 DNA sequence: TGCGCCAGCAGCCCGGGACTAGCGGGGTCAGATACGCAGTATTTT. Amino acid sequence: CASSPGLAGSDTQYF.

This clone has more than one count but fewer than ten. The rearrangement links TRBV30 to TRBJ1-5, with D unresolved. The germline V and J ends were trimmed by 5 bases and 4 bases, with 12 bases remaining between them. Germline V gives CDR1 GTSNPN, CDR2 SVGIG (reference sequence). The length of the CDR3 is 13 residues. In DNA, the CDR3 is TGTGCCTGGGGGAAAGGGAGAAATCAGCCCCAGCATTTT. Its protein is CAWGKGRNQPQHF.

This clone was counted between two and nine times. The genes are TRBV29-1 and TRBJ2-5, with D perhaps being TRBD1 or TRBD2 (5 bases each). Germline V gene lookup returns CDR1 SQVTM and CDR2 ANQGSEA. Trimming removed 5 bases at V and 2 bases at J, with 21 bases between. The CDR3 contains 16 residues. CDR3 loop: CSVSGIDSSPQETQYF. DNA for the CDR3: TGCAGCGTTTCGGGAATTGACAGCAGCCCTCAAGAGACCCAGTACTTC.